These T cell receptor beta chains were read from a single sample in a study of PD-L1 blockade in urothelial cancer. Clones were read by immunoSEQ multiplex PCR, and TCRdb kept only the in-frame ones, dropping some. The sample includes under 95,000 clones, roughly 84% of them seen just once. The source was PBMCs, collected around atezolizumab (anti-PD-L1) treatment. All receptors derive from a man aged 60-69 years with urothelial cancer. The CDR3 runs from the conserved cysteine through the conserved F or W.

>TRBJ1-6|TRBV7-2
CASSLTGVNSPLHF
>TRBJ1-1|TRBV5-1
CASSPGQGGFYTEAFF
>TRBJ1-2|TRBV7-9
CASSSRAVGGYGYTF
>TRBJ2-7|TRBV7-2
CASSLEGGSAVEQYF
>TRBJ2-7|TRBV4-2
CASSQAESRMRGPSYEQYF
>TRBJ2-7|TRBV2
CASSVLQGPNYF
>TRBJ2-7|TRBV9
CASSVSDRAGEQYF
>TRBJ2-7|TRBV5-1
CASSLRQGSDEQYF
>TRBJ1-2|TRBV29-1
CSSRQGNGYTF
>TRBJ2-2|TRBV2
CASRLLAGVTGELFF
>TRBJ1-4|TRBV7-6
CASRATGTLNEKLFF
>TRBJ1-5|TRBV2
CASSEVRYNQPQHF
>TRBJ2-3|TRBV30
CAWSTGTSGSVDTQYF
>TRBJ1-1|TRBV27
CASGPPIYPGGNEAFF
>TRBJ1-2|TRBV27
CASSSTGISAGYTF
>TRBJ2-3|TRBV19
CASSSRDRVTDTQYF
>TRBJ1-4|TRBV7-8
CASSLVRTGGARKLFF
>TRBJ2-1|TRBV2
CASRIQGVGNEQFF
>TRBJ1-2|TRBV4-1
CASSQGRTGIYGYTF
>TRBJ2-5|TRBV10-2
CASIEGAEETQYF
>TRBJ2-3|TRBV28
CATYRGSTDTQYF
>TRBJ1-5|TRBV18
CASTTGGPNQPQHF
>TRBJ2-3|TRBV4-3
CASSQERVDTDTQYF
>TRBJ2-5|TRBV7-2
CASTPDRYQETQYF
>TRBJ1-2|TRBV29-1
CSVEADRGQGYTF
>TRBJ1-5|TRBV30
CAWSVSRLPNSNQPQHF
>TRBJ1-4|TRBV5-1
CASSLKGQLHEKLFF
>TRBJ1-5|TRBV4-2
CASSQAAEQGGGQPQHF
>TRBJ2-2|TRBV7-2
CASSAGLAGAGELFF
>TRBJ2-5|TRBV7-9
CASSTGLAGGVVETQYF
>TRBJ2-7|TRBV30
CAWNRVNYEQYF
>TRBJ2-2|TRBV7-3
CASSLKATGELFF
>TRBJ2-7|TRBV6-6
CASSYALSLQYF
>TRBJ2-5|TRBV29-1
CSVGRGLETQYF
>TRBJ1-5|TRBV2
CASSGLGQPQHF
>TRBJ2-2|TRBV4-3
CASSQSRLAGPGELFF
>TRBJ1-1|TRBV23-1
CASSHGRVNTEAFF
>TRBJ1-1|TRBV30
CAWVPGQVRTEAFF
>TRBJ2-7|TRBV7-9
CASSLEFQSGPYEQYF
>TRBJ2-1|TRBV15
CATSRDRGGSPPYEQFF
>TRBJ1-1|TRBV9
CASSSGFGNTEAFF
>TRBJ2-1|TRBV30
CAWSVLVASEQFF
>TRBJ2-5|TRBV11-2
CASGTGGMETQYF
>TRBJ2-7|TRBV27
CASSFSGDSYEQYF
>TRBJ1-5|TRBV7-9
CASSDSLGNQPQHF
>TRBJ2-3|TRBV7-3
CASSSPTGDTQYF
>TRBJ1-5|TRBV9
CASSVGVFGQPQHF
>TRBJ1-6|TRBV29-1
CSVEEDRYSPLHF
>TRBJ1-2|TRBV28
CASSLGALYGYTF
>TRBJ2-4|TRBV5-4
CASSLVDSKNIQYF
>TRBJ2-5|TRBV11-1
CASSLGPTQETQYF
>TRBJ2-5|TRBV18
CASSLLDRGQLETQYF
>TRBJ1-6|TRBV23-1
CASTKREVGSYNSPLHF
>TRBJ2-7|TRBV5-1
CASRSPGLASEQYF
>TRBJ2-7|TRBV11-2
CASSPHLYEQYF